The T cell receptor beta chain described here comes from a study of somatic mutations in cytotoxic T cells in rheumatoid arthritis. General study findings and limits: Between rheumatoid arthritis patients and age-matched healthy controls, CD8+ T-cell clonality showed no significant difference. About an eighth of the roughly 60 patients had a largest CD8+ clone above 20% of CD8+ cells.

Authors' analysis steps: Matches to published virus-specific TCRB sequences were rare among patient CD8+ clones larger than 1%. Some clones are missing from TCRdb's copy, which holds only in-frame ones; the method was immunoSEQ multiplex PCR. V and J calls and clone size are copied from that table; D and trimming were computed from the DNA. The sample lists approximately 17,000 clones, approximately 84% occurring once. The CDR3 length is 12 residues. Between the trimmed V and J ends, which lost 5 bases and 7 bases, there was a span of 7 bases. CDR1 SGDLS and CDR2 YYNGEE come from the germline V gene. Turning to this clone: Its antigen is undetermined.

The chain is built from TRBV9 and TRBJ1-6, with D uncertain. This receptor was obtained from an adult with rheumatoid arthritis. The sequenced material came from CD8+ T cells sorted from blood. The DNA of the CDR3 is TGTGCCAGCAGTCATGGCAATTCACCCCTCCACTTT. Its translation is CASSHGNSPLHF.